This paragraph reports one T cell receptor beta chain. Its target is unknown. The CDR3 totals 11 residues. Germline V CDR1 and CDR2: MNHEY, SVGAGI. Trimming pared 2 bases from V and 8 bases from J, leaving 6 bases between. This specimen comes from a study of cytomegalovirus exposure and HLA in healthy donors. Whole-study results and caveats: Most TCR sequences were rare, but some public TCRs occurred in many donors. A later analysis reportedly found that, within productive TCRs, an Asian-associated ancestry cluster had fewer N-insertions than the mean observed across the approximately 700 donors.

This PCR relied on a set of 60 Vbeta primers and 13 Jbeta primers. Repertoires were generated with immunoSEQ multiplex PCR, while TCRdb's copy carries only in-frame clones and drops some. Of 120,000 or so clones listed, 60% to 85% are singletons. These donors, healthy bone marrow donors, were studied. Each donor was nominally healthy when sampled (though unrecorded immune exposures were likely). Sample: PBMCs. This sequence joins TRBV6-5 and TRBJ1-1, with D unresolved. This TCR was recovered from a woman aged 60-75 years in good health and CMV-seropositive. The CDR3 DNA follows: TGTGCCAGCAGTTACGGGCAGGAAGCTTTCTTT. It is translated as CASSYGQEAFF.